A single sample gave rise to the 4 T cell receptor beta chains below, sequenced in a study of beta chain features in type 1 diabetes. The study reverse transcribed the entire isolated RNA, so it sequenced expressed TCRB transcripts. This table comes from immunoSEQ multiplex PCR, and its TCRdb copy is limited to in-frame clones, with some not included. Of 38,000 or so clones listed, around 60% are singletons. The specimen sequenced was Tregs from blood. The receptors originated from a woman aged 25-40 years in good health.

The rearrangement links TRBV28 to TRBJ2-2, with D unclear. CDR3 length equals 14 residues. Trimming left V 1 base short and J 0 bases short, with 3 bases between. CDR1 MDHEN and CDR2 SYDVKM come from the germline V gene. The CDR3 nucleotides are TGTGCCAGCAGTTTATCCGCGAACACCGGGGAGCTGTTTTTT. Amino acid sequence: CASSLSANTGELFF.

The CDR3 DNA reads TGTGCCAGCAGCCGAGGAACTATTAGGGGGGAGACCCAGTACTTC. Residues: CASSRGTIRGETQYF. This chain connects TRBV28 to TRBJ2-5; TRBD1 is a possible D gene (6 bases). V was cut by 6 bases and J by 5 bases, with 19 bases left in between. Per germline, CDR1 MDHEN and CDR2 SYDVKM. The CDR3 consists of 15 residues.

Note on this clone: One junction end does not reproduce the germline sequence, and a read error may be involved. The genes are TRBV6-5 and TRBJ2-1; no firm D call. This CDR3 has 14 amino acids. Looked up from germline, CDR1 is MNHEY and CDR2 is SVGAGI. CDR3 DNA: TGTGCCAGCAGTTTGCGGTCCTCCTACAATGGGCAGTTCTTC. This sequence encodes CASSLRSSYNGQFF.

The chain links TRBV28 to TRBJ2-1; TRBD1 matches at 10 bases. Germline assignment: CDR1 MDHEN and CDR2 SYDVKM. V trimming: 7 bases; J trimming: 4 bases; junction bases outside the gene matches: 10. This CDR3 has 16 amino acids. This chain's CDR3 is CASTPFGTGDYNEQFF. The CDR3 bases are TGTGCCAGCACCCCTTTCGGGACAGGGGATTACAATGAGCAGTTCTTC.